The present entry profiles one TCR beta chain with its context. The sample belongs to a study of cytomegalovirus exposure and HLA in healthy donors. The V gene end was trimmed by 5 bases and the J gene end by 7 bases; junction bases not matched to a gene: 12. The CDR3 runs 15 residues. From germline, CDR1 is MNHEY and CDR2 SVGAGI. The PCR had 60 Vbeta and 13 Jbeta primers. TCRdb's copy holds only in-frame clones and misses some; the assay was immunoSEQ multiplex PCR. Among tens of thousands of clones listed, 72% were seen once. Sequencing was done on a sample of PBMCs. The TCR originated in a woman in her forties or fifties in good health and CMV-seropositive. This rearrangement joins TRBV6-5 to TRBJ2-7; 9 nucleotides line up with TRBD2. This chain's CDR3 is CASSRRGLASKEQYF. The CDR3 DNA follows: TGTGCCAGCAGTCGACGGGGACTAGCATCGAAAGAGCAGTACTTC.